The 14 T cell receptor beta chains below were found in one sample sequenced in a study of blood T cell repertoires in COVID-19. This table comes from immunoSEQ multiplex PCR, and its TCRdb copy is limited to in-frame clones, with some not included. Altogether 150,000 to 200,000 clones are present, approximately 84% being singletons, with the ten largest covering 1% to 1.5%. The material sequenced was PBMCs or T cells enriched from blood (not recorded which). The receptors come from a human donor with acute COVID-19. The donor label of this sample is uncertain.

The chain carries TRBV7-9 and TRBJ2-2; TRBD1 agrees at 11 bases. The germline V gene has CDR1 SEHNR and CDR2 FQNEAQ (reference sequence). V lost 5 bases and J lost 6; bases outside the gene matches: 5. This CDR3 spans 15 amino acids. CDR3 in amino acids: CASSQGQGASGELFF. CDR3 sequence (DNA): TGTGCCAGCAGCCAAGGACAGGGGGCCTCCGGGGAGCTGTTTTTT.

This chain links TRBV7-3 with TRBJ2-1; tentative D call: TRBD2 (7 bases). Trimming pared 1 base from V and 8 bases from J, leaving 24 bases between. In germline, CDR1 is SGHTA, CDR2 FQGTGA. The CDR3 totals 18 residues. As DNA, the CDR3 is TGTGCCAGCAGCTTAATGGGATTAGGGGCGGGGGCGAGGGATGAGCAGTTCTTC. Its translation: CASSLMGLGAGARDEQFF.

J is TRBJ1-6 and V is TRBV4-2; perhaps TRBD1 as D (5 bases). CDR1 and CDR2 (germline): LGHNA, YNFKEQ. The CDR3 length is 19 residues. V was pared by 0 bases and J by 9 bases, with 24 bases between. The CDR3 bases are TGTGCCAGCAGCCAAGAGGTGGCAGGGAGGGAAGGGTGGAGTTCACCCCTCCACTTT. Amino acids: CASSQEVAGREGWSSPLHF.

About this clone: Other DNA sequences within the sample encode an identical CDR3. The genes are TRBV5-4 and TRBJ2-7; possibly TRBD2 for D (5 bases). Germline V gene sequence: CDR1 SGHNT, CDR2 YYREEE (reference sequence). Trimming removed 1 base from V and 2 bases from J, with 10 bases in between. The CDR3 runs 14 residues. In nucleotides, the CDR3 is TGTGCCAGCAGCTTGCGGGGTTCGACCTACGAGCAGTACTTC. This gives the protein CASSLRGSTYEQYF.

The genes are TRBV5-4 and TRBJ1-2; possible D gene TRBD1, 5 bases. Deletions cut 2 bases from V and 8 bases from J, with 19 bases between. CDR3 length equals 15 residues. Germline CDR1 is SGHNT and CDR2 is YYREEE (reference sequence). The CDR3 spells CASSLGSREKYGYTF. The CDR3 DNA reads as TGTGCCAGCAGCTTAGGAAGCAGGGAAAAGTACGGCTACACCTTC.

The J gene is TRBJ1-1, the V gene TRBV7-8; TRBD1 aligns across 11 bases. CDR1 and CDR2 (germline): SGHVS, FQNEAQ. CDR3 length: 16 amino acids. The V and J ends lost 1 base and 3 bases, in that order; junction bases with no gene match: 4. The CDR3 protein is CASSLGTGGSDTEAFF. The CDR3 coding sequence is TGTGCCAGCAGCTTAGGGACAGGGGGCTCTGACACTGAAGCTTTCTTT.

The V gene is TRBV6-5, the J gene TRBJ1-1; TRBD1 matches at 8 bases. This CDR3 has 15 residues. In germline, CDR1 is MNHEY, CDR2 SVGAGI. V was clipped by 0 bases and J by 7 bases; unmatched bases: 7. For the CDR3, the DNA is TGTGCCAGCAGTTACTCAAATGACAGGGGTAATGAAGCTTTCTTT. Amino acid sequence: CASSYSNDRGNEAFF.

The sample holds a few counts of this clone. The V call is TRBV19, the J call TRBJ1-2, with a tentative D call TRBD1 (6 bases). Trimming took 5 bases from V and 5 from J, leaving 12 bases between them. The germline gives CDR1 LNHDA, CDR2 SQIVND (reference sequence). The CDR3 consists of 13 residues. The DNA for the CDR3 is TGTGCCAGTAGTGGCAGAACAGGGTATGGCTACACCTTC. Protein sequence: CASSGRTGYGYTF.

V gene TRBV4-1 combines with J gene TRBJ2-5, with unresolved D. Germline V gene lookup returns CDR1 MGHRA and CDR2 YSYEKL. V lost 4 bases and J 2 bases, leaving 8 bases between the germline ends. CDR3 length: 13 amino acids. CDR3 in amino acids: CASSLQRQETQYF. The CDR3 DNA is TGCGCCAGCAGCCTGCAACGGCAAGAGACCCAGTACTTC.

The rearrangement joins TRBV2 to TRBJ1-2; D uncertain. V lost 3 bases and J 1 base, leaving 6 bases between the germline ends. This CDR3 region has 13 residues. The germline V gene has CDR1 SNHLY and CDR2 FYNNEI. The CDR3 nucleotides are TGTGCCAGCAGTGAGAGTGTTAACTATGGCTACACCTTC. This codes for CASSESVNYGYTF. The full variable domain, with the rest looked up from reference TRBV2 and TRBJ1-2, is EPEVTQTPSHQVTQMGQEVILRCVPISNHLYFYWYRQILGQKVEFLVSFYNNEISEKSEIFDDQFSVERPDGSNFTLKIRSTKLEDSAMYFCASSESVNYGYTFGSGTRLTVV.

As DNA, the CDR3 is TGTGCCAGTAGGGGGGCGGCCGAGACCCAGTACTTC. Residues: CASRGAAETQYF. The chain joins TRBV19 to TRBJ2-5; D may be TRBD1 (6 bases). Germline CDR1 LNHDA, CDR2 SQIVND (reference sequence). V was cut by 6 bases and J by 5 bases, with 10 bases left in between. The CDR3 has 12 residues.

The rearrangement joins TRBV9 to TRBJ2-3; 13 bases match TRBD2. Germline assignment: CDR1 SGDLS and CDR2 YYNGEE. V was clipped by 3 bases and J by 3 bases; unmatched bases: 4. The CDR3 runs to 16 residues. The CDR3: CASSAGTSGVTDTQYF. Here the CDR3 DNA reads TGTGCCAGCAGCGCCGGGACTAGCGGGGTTACAGATACGCAGTATTTT.

This chain joins TRBV5-4 and TRBJ2-3; D possibly corresponds to TRBD2 (7 bases). Germline values: CDR1 SGHNT, CDR2 YYREEE (reference sequence). V gave up 2 bases and J gave up 0 bases, with 13 bases separating them. The CDR3 loop spans 16 amino acids. CDR3 in DNA: TGTGCCAGCAGCTTAGGGGGGGCGTCTAGCACAGATACGCAGTATTTT. It specifies CASSLGGASSTDTQYF. Complete variable domain (other parts from reference TRBV5-4 and TRBJ2-3): ETGVTQSPTHLIKTRGQQVTLRCSSQSGHNTVSWYQQALGQGPQFIFQYYREEENGRGNFPPRFSGLQFPNYSSELNVNALELDDSALYLCASSLGGASSTDTQYFGPGTRLTVL.

The chain combines TRBV12-3 or TRBV12-4 with TRBJ2-3; D might be TRBD1 (6 bases). V was shortened by 6 bases and J by 0 bases, with 7 bases between the two germline ends. CDR3 length: 13 amino acids. The CDR3 is CASSGQSTDTQYF. The CDR3 DNA reads TGTGCCAGCAGCGGACAGAGCACAGATACGCAGTATTTT.